This T cell receptor beta chain stems from a study of Ad26.COV2.S vaccination and SARS-CoV-2 variants. Whole-study findings and limits: Assessments of TCR breadth and depth may have underestimated the total T cell responses. Among vaccine recipients, spike-specific TCR breadth exceeded that of placebo recipients.

The V gene lost 0 bases and the J gene lost 9 bases, with 9 bases spanning the gap. The V gene's germline CDR1 is KGHSH and CDR2 LQKENI. The CDR3 length is 13 residues. Sequencing was performed with immunoSEQ multiplex PCR; in TCRdb, only in-frame clones are kept and a portion is missing. Of 85,000 to 95,000 clones in the sample, 82% were seen once. Of note for this clone: Antigen: not known.

The source material was peripheral blood, sampled after recovery from COVID-19. The chain recombines TRBV18 with TRBJ2-4; D is undetermined. This TCR was sampled from a human donor who had recovered from COVID-19. Written as DNA, the CDR3 is TGTGCCAGCTCACCACCTCTAGAGGCCATTCAGTACTTC. This codes for CASSPPLEAIQYF. The full variable domain, rest sourced from reference TRBV18 and TRBJ2-4, is NAGVMQNPRHLVRRRGQEARLRCSPMKGHSHVYWYRQLPEEGLKFMVYLQKENIIDESGMPKERFSAEFPKEGPSILRIQQVVRGDSAAYFCASSPPLEAIQYFGAGTRLSVL.